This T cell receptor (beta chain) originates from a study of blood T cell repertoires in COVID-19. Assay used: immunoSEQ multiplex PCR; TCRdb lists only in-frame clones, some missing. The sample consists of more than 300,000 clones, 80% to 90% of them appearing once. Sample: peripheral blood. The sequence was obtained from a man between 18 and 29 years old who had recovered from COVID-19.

The CDR3 DNA reads TGTGCCAGCAGCTTGACGGGAGAGACCCAGTACTTC. Translating gives CASSLTGETQYF. V gene TRBV5-8 combines with J gene TRBJ2-5, with D hard to call. Deletions cut 1 base from V and 4 bases from J, with 5 bases between. The CDR3 spans 12 residues. Germline CDR1 SGHTS, CDR2 YDEGEE. The whole variable domain, filled in from reference TRBV5-8 and TRBJ2-5, reads EAGVTQSPTHLIKTRGQQATLRCSPISGHTSVYWYQQALGLGLQFLLWYDEGEERNRGNFPPRFSGRQFPNYSSELNVNALELEDSALYLCASSLTGETQYFGPGTRLLVL.